Listed here are 14 T cell receptor beta chains from one sample, sequenced in a study of OX40 agonist ivuxolimab in advanced cancers. The table came from immunoSEQ multiplex PCR; TCRdb's copy has only in-frame clones and leaves some out. The repertoire has 70,000 or so clones, 90% to 95% of them found once; the top ten carry 0.3%. The sequenced sample was CD4+ or CD8+ T cells sorted from blood, obtained in a trial of the OX40 agonist ivuxolimab. These receptors were collected from an adult with an advanced solid tumor such as melanoma, head and neck, liver or kidney cancer.

The J gene is TRBJ1-6, the V gene TRBV5-8; weak D call: TRBD1 (6 bases). Germline V gene lookup returns CDR1 SGHTS and CDR2 YDEGEE. The V gene lost 2 bases and the J gene lost 4 bases, with 13 bases spanning the gap. CDR3 length: 16 amino acids. CDR3 in amino acids: CASSFFRGQYNSPLHF. The CDR3 nucleotides are TGTGCCAGCAGCTTCTTTAGGGGACAATATAATTCACCCCTCCACTTT.

This chain joins TRBV5-4 and TRBJ2-7; 8 bases are a match to TRBD2. Germline CDR1 reads SGHNT; CDR2 reads YYREEE (reference sequence). The CDR3 has 15 residues. The V and J ends lost 4 bases and 2 bases, in that order; junction bases with no gene match: 8. The CDR3 region is CASSGGLVAPYEQYF. DNA for the CDR3: TGTGCCAGCAGCGGGGGACTAGTTGCCCCCTACGAGCAGTACTTC.

V usage is TRBV30 and J usage is TRBJ1-1, with D maybe TRBD1 (5 bases). The CDR3 is 16 amino acids. The V gene's germline CDR1 is GTSNPN and CDR2 SVGIG (reference sequence). Trimming removed 1 base at V and 5 bases at J, with 20 bases between. The CDR3 reads CAWSGDPNRSWTEAFF. The CDR3, as DNA: TGTGCCTGGAGTGGGGATCCTAACAGGTCGTGGACTGAAGCTTTCTTT.

The chain uses TRBV29-1 and TRBJ2-5; D remains unclear. The CDR3 contains 12 residues. Germline assignment: CDR1 SQVTM and CDR2 ANQGSEA. V lost 3 bases and J lost 1, with 6 bases in between. The CDR3 here is CSVDNTQETQYF. DNA for the CDR3: TGCAGCGTTGACAACACCCAAGAGACCCAGTACTTC.

This chain links TRBV6-5 with TRBJ1-4; D is unresolved. From germline, CDR1 is MNHEY and CDR2 SVGAGI. Trimming took off 4 bases at V and 10 bases at J, with 19 bases between the two ends. CDR3 length: 15 residues. CDR3 in amino acids: CASSFLTEPRGKLFF. CDR3 DNA: TGTGCCAGCAGTTTCTTGACCGAACCCCGGGGAAAACTGTTTTTT.

This sequence joins TRBV29-1 and TRBJ2-7, with 10 bases that match TRBD2. J gave up 5 bases and V 6 bases, and 4 bases lay outside the gene matches. Germline CDR1 and CDR2: SQVTM and ANQGSEA. The CDR3 covers 12 residues. CDR3 protein: CSVGLASHEQYF. The CDR3 DNA reads TGCAGCGTGGGACTAGCGTCTCACGAGCAGTACTTC.

The chain combines TRBV20-1 with TRBJ2-2, with D unclear. The V and J ends lost 4 bases and 1 base respectively, with 1 base between them. There are 11 residues in the CDR3. The germline gives CDR1 DFQATT, CDR2 SNEGSKA (reference sequence). CDR3 bases: TGCAGTGCTAAGAACACCGGGGAGCTGTTTTTT. Amino acid sequence: CSAKNTGELFF.

The chain combines TRBV6-5 with TRBJ1-1; D not resolved. The CDR3 consists of 14 residues. CDR1 MNHEY and CDR2 SVGAGI come from the germline V gene. Trimming took off 8 bases at V and 0 bases at J, with 13 bases between the two ends. CDR3 in DNA: TGTGCCAGCTCCGGAACAGCCTTGAACACTGAAGCTTTCTTT. Its translation is CASSGTALNTEAFF.

DNA for the CDR3: TGTGCCAGCAGTGAATATAGCGGGAGGGCCCTCTCCTACAATGAGCAGTTCTTC. Translated: CASSEYSGRALSYNEQFF. The chain employs TRBV2 and TRBJ2-1; TRBD2 matches at 11 bases. Germline assignment: CDR1 SNHLY and CDR2 FYNNEI. After removal of 2 bases from V and 0 bases from J, the junction contained 6 bases not matched to a gene. The CDR3 has 18 amino acids.

Of note for this clone: This same CDR3 is encoded by further DNA sequences in the sample. V gene TRBV5-1 combines with J gene TRBJ2-7; 7 bases align to TRBD1. The V and J ends lost 5 bases and 3 bases, in that order; junction bases with no gene match: 5. The germline V gene encodes CDR1 SGHRS and CDR2 YFSETQ. The CDR3 contains 13 residues. The CDR3 DNA reads TGCGCCAGCAGTTTCCGGGACAGCTACGAGCAGTACTTC. This codes for CASSFRDSYEQYF.

The chain joins TRBV9 to TRBJ2-7; the D gene is possibly TRBD2 (5 bases). This CDR3 contains 14 residues. V lost 0 bases and J 3 bases, leaving 10 bases between the germline ends. CDR1 and CDR2 from the germline V gene are SGDLS and YYNGEE. The CDR3 region is CASSVVPSSYEQYF. The CDR3 region has the DNA TGTGCCAGCAGCGTAGTCCCTAGCAGCTACGAGCAGTACTTC.

The rearrangement uses TRBV19 and TRBJ1-2; 11 nucleotides line up with TRBD1. With V trimmed by 6 bases and J by 8 bases, 5 bases remained unmatched. The CDR3 totals 13 residues. Germline V gene sequence: CDR1 LNHDA, CDR2 SQIVND (reference sequence). CDR3 loop: CASRGQGERGYTF. CDR3 nucleotides: TGTGCCAGTAGGGGACAGGGGGAGAGAGGCTACACCTTC.

The V call is TRBV29-1, the J call TRBJ1-5, with D maybe TRBD1 (6 bases). The germline gives CDR1 SQVTM, CDR2 ANQGSEA. CDR3 size: 13 residues. Trimming pared 5 bases from V and 2 bases from J, leaving 10 bases between. CDR3 nucleotide sequence: TGCAGCGTTAGAGGGGGGGGCAATCAGCCCCAGCATTTT. Protein product: CSVRGGGNQPQHF.

This clone was found once. This sequence joins TRBV7-2 and TRBJ2-7; D could derive from TRBD1 or TRBD2 (5 bases each). Deletions cut 7 bases from V and 4 bases from J, with 17 bases between. In germline, CDR1 is SGHTA, CDR2 FQGNSA. The CDR3 contains 14 residues. The CDR3 sequence is CASTYRPRGYEQYF. The DNA of the CDR3 is TGTGCCAGCACGTACAGGCCCCGGGGTTACGAGCAGTACTTC.